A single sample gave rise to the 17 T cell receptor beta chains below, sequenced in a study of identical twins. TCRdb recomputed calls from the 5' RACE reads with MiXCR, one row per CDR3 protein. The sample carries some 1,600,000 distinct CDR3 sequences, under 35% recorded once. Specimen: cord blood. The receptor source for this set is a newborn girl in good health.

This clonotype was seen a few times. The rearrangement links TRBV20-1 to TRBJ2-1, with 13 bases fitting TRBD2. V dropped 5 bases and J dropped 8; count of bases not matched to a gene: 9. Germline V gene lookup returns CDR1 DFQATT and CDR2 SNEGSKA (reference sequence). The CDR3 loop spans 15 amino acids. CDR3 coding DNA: TGCAGTGCTCTCGTACTAGCGGGAGGGCCGTATGAGCAGTTCTTC. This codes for CSALVLAGGPYEQFF.

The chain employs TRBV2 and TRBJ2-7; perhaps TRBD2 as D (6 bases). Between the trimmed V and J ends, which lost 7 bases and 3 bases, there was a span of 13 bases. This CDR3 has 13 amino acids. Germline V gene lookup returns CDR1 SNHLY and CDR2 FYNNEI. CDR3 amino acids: CASTAGTDYEQYF. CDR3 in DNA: TGTGCCAGCACGGCGGGAACAGACTACGAGCAGTACTTC.

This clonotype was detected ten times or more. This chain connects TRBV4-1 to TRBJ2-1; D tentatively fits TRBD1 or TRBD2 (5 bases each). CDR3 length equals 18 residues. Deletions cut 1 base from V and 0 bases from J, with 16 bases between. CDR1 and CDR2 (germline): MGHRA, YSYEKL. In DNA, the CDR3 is TGCGCCAGCAGCCAAGGGGTTGCTGGGGGTAGCTCCTACAATGAGCAGTTCTTC. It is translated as CASSQGVAGGSSYNEQFF.

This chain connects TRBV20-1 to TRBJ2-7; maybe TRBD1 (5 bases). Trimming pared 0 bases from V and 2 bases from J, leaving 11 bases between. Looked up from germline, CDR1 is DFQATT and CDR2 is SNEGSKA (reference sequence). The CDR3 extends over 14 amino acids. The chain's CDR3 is CSARDKGNPYEQYF. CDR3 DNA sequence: TGCAGTGCTAGAGATAAGGGGAATCCCTACGAGCAGTACTTC.

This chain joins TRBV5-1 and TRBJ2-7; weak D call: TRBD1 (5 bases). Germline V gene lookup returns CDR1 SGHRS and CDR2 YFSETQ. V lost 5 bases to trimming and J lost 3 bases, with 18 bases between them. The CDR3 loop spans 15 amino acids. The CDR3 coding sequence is TGCGCCAGCAGTATGGGGCGGTCTTTGGTCTACGAGCAGTACTTC. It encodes CASSMGRSLVYEQYF.

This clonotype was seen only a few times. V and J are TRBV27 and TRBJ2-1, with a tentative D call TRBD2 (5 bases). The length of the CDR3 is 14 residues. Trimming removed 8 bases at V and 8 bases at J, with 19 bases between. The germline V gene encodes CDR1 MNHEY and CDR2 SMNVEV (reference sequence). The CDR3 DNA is TGTGCCAGCTCGGGAAATCCCGTCCAGTATGAGCAGTTCTTC. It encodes CASSGNPVQYEQFF.

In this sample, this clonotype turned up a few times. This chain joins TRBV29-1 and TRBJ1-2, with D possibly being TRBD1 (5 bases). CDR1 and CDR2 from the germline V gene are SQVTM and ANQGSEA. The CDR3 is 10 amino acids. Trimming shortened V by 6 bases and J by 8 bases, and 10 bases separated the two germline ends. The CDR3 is CSVRVGGYTF. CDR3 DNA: TGCAGCGTCAGGGTTGGAGGCTACACCTTC. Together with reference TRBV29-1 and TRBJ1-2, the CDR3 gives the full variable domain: SAVISQKPSRDICQRGTSLTIQCQVDSQVTMMFWYRQQPGQSLTLIATANQGSEATYESGFVIDKFPISRPNLTFSTLTVSNMSPEDSSIYLCSVRVGGYTFGSGTRLTVV.

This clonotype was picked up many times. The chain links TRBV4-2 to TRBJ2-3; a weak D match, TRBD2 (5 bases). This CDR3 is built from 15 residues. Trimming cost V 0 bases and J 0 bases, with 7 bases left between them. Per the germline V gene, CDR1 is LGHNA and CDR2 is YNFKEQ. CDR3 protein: CASSQDPGSTDTQYF. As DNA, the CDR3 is TGTGCCAGCAGCCAAGACCCGGGGAGCACAGATACGCAGTATTTT.

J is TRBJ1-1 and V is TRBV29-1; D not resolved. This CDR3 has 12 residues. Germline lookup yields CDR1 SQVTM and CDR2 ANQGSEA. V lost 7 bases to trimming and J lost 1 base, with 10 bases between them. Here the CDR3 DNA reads TGCAGCGCCCAGAGGCAGAACACTGAAGCTTTCTTT. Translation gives CSAQRQNTEAFF.

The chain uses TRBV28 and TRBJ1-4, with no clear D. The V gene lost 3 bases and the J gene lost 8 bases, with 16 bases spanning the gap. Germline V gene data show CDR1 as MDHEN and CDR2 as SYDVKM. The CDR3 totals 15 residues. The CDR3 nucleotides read TGTGCCAGCAGTTTTCTTGGACCCTCTGGAGAAAAACTGTTTTTT. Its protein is CASSFLGPSGEKLFF.

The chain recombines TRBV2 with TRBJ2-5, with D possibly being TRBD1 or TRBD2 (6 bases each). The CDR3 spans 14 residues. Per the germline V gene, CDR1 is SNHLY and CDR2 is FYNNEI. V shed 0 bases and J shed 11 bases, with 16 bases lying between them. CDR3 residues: CASSEALGGNEQYF. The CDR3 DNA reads TGTGCCAGCAGTGAAGCGCTCGGGGGCAATGAGCAGTACTTC.

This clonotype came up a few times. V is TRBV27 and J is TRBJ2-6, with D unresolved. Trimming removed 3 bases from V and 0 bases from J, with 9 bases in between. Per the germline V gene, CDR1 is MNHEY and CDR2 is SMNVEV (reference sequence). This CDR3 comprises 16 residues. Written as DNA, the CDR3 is TGTGCCAGCAGTTTTCGAATCAACTCTGGGGCCAACGTCCTGACTTTC. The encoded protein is CASSFRINSGANVLTF.

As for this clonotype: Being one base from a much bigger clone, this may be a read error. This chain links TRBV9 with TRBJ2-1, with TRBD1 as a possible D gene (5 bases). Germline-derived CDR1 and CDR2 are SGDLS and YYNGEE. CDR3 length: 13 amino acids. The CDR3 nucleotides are TGTGCCAGCAGCGTAGGGGGCTTCAATGGGCAGTTCTTC. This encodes CASSVGGFNGQFF. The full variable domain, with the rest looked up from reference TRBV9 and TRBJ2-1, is DSGVTQTPKHLITATGQRVTLRCSPRSGDLSVYWYQQSLDQGLQFLIQYYNGEERAKGNILERFSAQQFPDLHSELNLSSLELGDSALYFCASSVGGFNGQFFGPGTRLTVL.

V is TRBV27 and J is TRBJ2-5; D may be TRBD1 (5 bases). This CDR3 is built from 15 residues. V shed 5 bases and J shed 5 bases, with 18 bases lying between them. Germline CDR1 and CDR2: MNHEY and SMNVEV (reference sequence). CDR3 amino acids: CASSTGRVQVETQYF. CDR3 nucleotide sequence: TGTGCCAGCAGTACGGGCAGGGTGCAAGTGGAGACCCAGTACTTC.

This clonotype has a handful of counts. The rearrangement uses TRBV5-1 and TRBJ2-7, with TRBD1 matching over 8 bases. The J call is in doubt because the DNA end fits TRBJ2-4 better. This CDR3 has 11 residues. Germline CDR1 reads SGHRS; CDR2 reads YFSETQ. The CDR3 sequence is CASGQGNIQYF. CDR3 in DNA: TGCGCCAGCGGACAGGGAAACATTCAGTACTTC.

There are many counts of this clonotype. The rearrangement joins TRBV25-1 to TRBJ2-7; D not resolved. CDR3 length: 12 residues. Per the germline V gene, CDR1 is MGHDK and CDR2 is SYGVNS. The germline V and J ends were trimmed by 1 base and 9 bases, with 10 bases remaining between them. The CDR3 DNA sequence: TGTGCCAGCAGTGAATTGGGAACCTTGCAGTACTTC. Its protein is CASSELGTLQYF.

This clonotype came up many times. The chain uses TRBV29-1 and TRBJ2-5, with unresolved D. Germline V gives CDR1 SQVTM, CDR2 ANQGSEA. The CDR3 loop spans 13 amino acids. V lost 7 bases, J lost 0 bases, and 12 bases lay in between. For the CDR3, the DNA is TGCAGCGCCGACAAACAGTACCAAGAGACCCAGTACTTC. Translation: CSADKQYQETQYF.